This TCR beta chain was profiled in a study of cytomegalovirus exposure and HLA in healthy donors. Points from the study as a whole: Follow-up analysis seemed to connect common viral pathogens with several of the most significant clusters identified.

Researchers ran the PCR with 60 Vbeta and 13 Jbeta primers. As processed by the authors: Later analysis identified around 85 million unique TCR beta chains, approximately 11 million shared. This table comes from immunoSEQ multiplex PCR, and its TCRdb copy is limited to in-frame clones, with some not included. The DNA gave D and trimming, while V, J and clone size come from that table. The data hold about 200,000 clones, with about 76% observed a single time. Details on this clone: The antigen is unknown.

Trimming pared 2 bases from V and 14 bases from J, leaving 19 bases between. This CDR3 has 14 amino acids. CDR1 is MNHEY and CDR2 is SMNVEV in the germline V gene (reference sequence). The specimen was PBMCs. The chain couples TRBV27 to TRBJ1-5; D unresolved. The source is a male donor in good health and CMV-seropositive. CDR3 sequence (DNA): TGTGCCAGCAGTTTAGGCGGCAGATTTAGTGTTAAGCATTTT. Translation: CASSLGGRFSVKHF.